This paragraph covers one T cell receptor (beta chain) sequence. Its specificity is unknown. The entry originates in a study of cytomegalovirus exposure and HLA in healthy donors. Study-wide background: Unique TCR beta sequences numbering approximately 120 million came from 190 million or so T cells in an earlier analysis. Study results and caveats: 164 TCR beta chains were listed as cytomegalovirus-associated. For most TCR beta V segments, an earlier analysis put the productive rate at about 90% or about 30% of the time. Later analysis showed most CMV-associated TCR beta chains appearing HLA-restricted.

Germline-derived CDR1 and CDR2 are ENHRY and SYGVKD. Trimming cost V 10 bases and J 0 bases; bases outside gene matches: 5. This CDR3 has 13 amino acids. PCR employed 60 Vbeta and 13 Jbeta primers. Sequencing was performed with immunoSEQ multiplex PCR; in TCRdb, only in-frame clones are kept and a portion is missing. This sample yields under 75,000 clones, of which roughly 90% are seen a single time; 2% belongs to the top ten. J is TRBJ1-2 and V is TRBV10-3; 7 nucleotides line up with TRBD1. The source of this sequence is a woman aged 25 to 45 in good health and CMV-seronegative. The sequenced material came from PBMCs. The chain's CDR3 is CATRQGTNYGYTF. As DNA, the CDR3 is TGTGCCACAAGACAGGGTACTAACTATGGCTACACCTTC.